This T cell receptor (beta chain) was captured by sequencing in a study of shared clonotypes between healthy human individuals. The study, taken as a whole, reports: In having few donors, the study represented limited genetic and exposure-history diversity.

For each subset, genomic DNA was distributed in equal portions over several immunoSEQ plates. Only in-frame clones appear in the TCRdb table, and some are missing; sequencing was by immunoSEQ multiplex PCR. Here the sample spans around 550,000 clones, 90% to 96% being singletons. Regarding this clone: Its antigen remains unidentified.

The germline V and J ends were trimmed by 4 bases and 5 bases, with 13 bases remaining between them. The CDR3 covers 15 residues. Germline V gives CDR1 SGHNT, CDR2 YYREEE (reference sequence). The sequence came from a woman in her twenties or thirties in good health. The sample was naive CD4+ T cells sorted from blood. Subset of the sample: CD45RA+ positively selected. V is TRBV5-4 and J is TRBJ1-6; TRBD1 is a possible D gene (6 bases). This CDR3 reads CASSRPGADNSPLHF. The CDR3 region has the DNA TGTGCCAGCAGCCGCCCGGGGGCCGATAATTCACCCCTCCACTTT.